The 29 T cell receptor beta chains in this list originate from one sample, sequenced in a study of blood T cell repertoires in COVID-19. Sequencing used immunoSEQ multiplex PCR; TCRdb keeps in-frame clones, though not all of them. The sample carries some 60,000 clones, 82% recorded once. The sequenced sample was peripheral blood. These receptors were taken from a human donor in a cohort sampled during active COVID-19.

The genes are TRBV30 and TRBJ2-3, with 7 bases fitting TRBD2. There are 14 residues in the CDR3. V gave up 3 bases and J gave up 7 bases; unmatched junction bases: 10. Per the germline V gene, CDR1 is GTSNPN and CDR2 is SVGIG (reference sequence). The CDR3 region has the DNA TGTGCCTGGAGGACTAGCCCATTATTGAATACGCAGTATTTT. Its protein is CAWRTSPLLNTQYF.

V usage is TRBV18 and J usage is TRBJ2-7; D ambiguous. The germline V and J ends were trimmed by 4 bases and 6 bases, with 13 bases remaining between them. CDR1 is KGHSH, CDR2 LQKENI, per germline. This CDR3 spans 13 amino acids. The CDR3: CASSLTPNGEQYV. DNA of the CDR3: TGTGCCAGCTCACTTACCCCTAACGGCGAGCAGTACGTC.

The rearrangement links TRBV5-4 to TRBJ1-2; 8 bases are shared with TRBD1. V lost 7 bases, J lost 4 bases, and 9 bases stayed unmatched. Looked up from germline, CDR1 is SGHNT and CDR2 is YYREEE (reference sequence). This CDR3 has 14 residues. This CDR3 is CASRKGQGIYGYTF. In DNA form, the CDR3 reads TGTGCCAGCCGGAAAGGACAGGGTATCTATGGCTACACCTTC.

The gene calls are TRBV25-1 and TRBJ1-1, with 8 bases that match TRBD1. CDR3 length: 14 residues. With 4 bases clipped from V and 3 bases from J, the junction kept 4 bases outside the gene matches. From germline, CDR1 is MGHDK and CDR2 SYGVNS. The CDR3 DNA reads TGTGCCAGCAGTGGCAGGGGGCTCGACACTGAAGCTTTCTTT. Protein product: CASSGRGLDTEAFF.

The genes are TRBV18 and TRBJ1-1; 9 positions agree with TRBD1. CDR1 is KGHSH and CDR2 is LQKENI in the germline V gene. V lost 4 bases and J lost 1; bases outside the gene matches: 1. The CDR3 totals 14 residues. CDR3 sequence reads: CASSQDRGNTEAFF. The CDR3 DNA reads TGTGCCAGCTCACAGGACAGGGGGAACACTGAAGCTTTCTTT.

V and J are TRBV5-1 and TRBJ2-1; the match to TRBD1 covers 8 bases. The CDR3 has 15 amino acids. Germline V CDR1 and CDR2: SGHRS, YFSETQ. With V trimmed by 4 bases and J by 1 base, 4 bases remained unmatched. CDR3 bases: TGCGCCAGCAGCGGGGGGACAGGTTCCTACAATGAGCAGTTCTTC. It translates to CASSGGTGSYNEQFF.

With respect to this clone: The same CDR3 is also encoded by other DNA sequences in this sample. This chain connects TRBV11-2 to TRBJ1-6; TRBD1 is a possible D gene (6 bases). This CDR3 has 19 residues. The V gene lost 3 bases and the J gene lost 8 bases, with 26 bases spanning the gap. The germline V gene encodes CDR1 SGHAT and CDR2 FQNNGV. The CDR3 protein is CASSLILLRGGARDSPLHF. CDR3 bases: TGTGCCAGCAGCTTGATCTTACTACGGGGGGGGGCTAGGGATTCACCCCTCCACTTT.

V usage is TRBV5-4 and J usage is TRBJ2-3; D remains ambiguous. V was shortened by 2 bases and J by 4 bases, with 11 bases between the two germline ends. Germline lookup yields CDR1 SGHNT and CDR2 YYREEE (reference sequence). The length of the CDR3 is 14 residues. The DNA for the CDR3 is TGTGCCAGCAGCTTCATGCCGGGTGCAGATACGCAGTATTTT. The encoded protein is CASSFMPGADTQYF.

The chain joins TRBV11-2 to TRBJ2-3; the match to TRBD1 covers 8 bases. Germline loops: CDR1 SGHAT, CDR2 FQNNGV. Germline trimming cut 6 bases from V and 2 bases from J; bases unmatched to any gene: 7. This CDR3 has 15 amino acids. The CDR3 spells CASRQTGGYTDTQYF. CDR3 DNA sequence: TGTGCCAGCAGACAAACAGGGGGATACACAGATACGCAGTATTTT.

This clone has a single count. The J gene is TRBJ2-7, the V gene TRBV18; 7 nucleotides line up with TRBD1. Germline V gene data show CDR1 as KGHSH and CDR2 as LQKENI. J lost 1 base, V lost 6 bases, and 6 bases had no gene match. The length of the CDR3 is 14 residues. The CDR3 protein is CASSQPGQSYEQYF. The CDR3 nucleotides are TGTGCCAGCTCTCAACCGGGACAGTCCTACGAGCAGTACTTC.

The chain recombines TRBV14 with TRBJ1-2; D possibly corresponds to TRBD1 (5 bases). Looked up from germline, CDR1 is SGHDN and CDR2 is FVKESK. CDR3 size: 16 residues. Trimming stripped 0 bases from V and 3 bases from J, with 14 bases between. CDR3 coding DNA: TGTGCCAGCAGCCAAGAAGGGCAGGGTTTGGACTATGGCTACACCTTC. It codes for CASSQEGQGLDYGYTF.

The rearrangement joins TRBV9 to TRBJ2-1; 7 bases line up with TRBD1. The CDR3 extends over 14 amino acids. V lost 8 bases to trimming and J lost 0 bases; unmatched junction nucleotides: 5. From germline, CDR1 is SGDLS and CDR2 YYNGEE. CDR3: CASTTGVSYNEQFF. For the CDR3, the DNA is TGTGCCAGTACAACAGGGGTCTCCTACAATGAGCAGTTCTTC. Combining the CDR3 with reference TRBV9 and TRBJ2-1 gives the whole variable domain DSGVTQTPKHLITATGQRVTLRCSPRSGDLSVYWYQQSLDQGLQFLIQYYNGEERAKGNILERFSAQQFPDLHSELNLSSLELGDSALYFCASTTGVSYNEQFFGPGTRLTVL.

This clone turned up a few times. The V call is TRBV28, the J call TRBJ2-3; 12 nucleotides agree with TRBD2. Germline CDR1 reads MDHEN; CDR2 reads SYDVKM. This CDR3 is 20 amino acids long. V was clipped by 7 bases and J by 0 bases; unmatched bases: 17. The CDR3 loop reads CASNQLGLAGPILSTDTQYF. DNA of the CDR3: TGTGCCAGCAACCAATTAGGACTAGCGGGGCCAATCCTAAGCACAGATACGCAGTATTTT.

This clone has a handful of counts. This chain links TRBV5-1 with TRBJ2-2; no reliable D call. Germline V gene data show CDR1 as SGHRS and CDR2 as YFSETQ. The V end was cut by 0 bases, the J end by 5 bases, with 8 bases between. The CDR3 runs to 14 residues. CDR3 residues: CASSLVPSTGELFF. CDR3 DNA: TGCGCCAGCAGCTTGGTTCCTAGTACCGGGGAGCTGTTTTTT.

The chain recombines TRBV28 with TRBJ2-5; 8 nucleotides align to TRBD2. The CDR3 is made up of 14 amino acids. Germline V gene lookup returns CDR1 MDHEN and CDR2 SYDVKM. V lost 6 bases to trimming and J lost 4 bases; unmatched junction nucleotides: 7. This chain's CDR3 is CASRGLRGVETQYF. The CDR3 bases are TGTGCCAGCAGAGGATTGCGGGGGGTAGAGACCCAGTACTTC.

The chain links TRBV7-8 to TRBJ2-2, with D hard to call. The CDR3 runs to 16 residues. The germline V and J ends were trimmed by 3 bases and 0 bases, with 11 bases remaining between them. Germline V lookup: CDR1 SGHVS, CDR2 FQNEAQ. CDR3 DNA: TGTGCCAGCAGCTTCTTGGCAGGCGCGAACACCGGGGAGCTGTTTTTT. Translating it yields CASSFLAGANTGELFF.

This clone was counted once. The chain employs TRBV12-2 and TRBJ1-1. TRBV12-2 is a pseudogene segment. The CDR3 sequence is 17 residues long. CDR3 amino acids: CASRLVADRSRYTEAFF. The CDR3 DNA reads TGTGCAAGTCGCTTAGTGGCGGATCGATCACGGTACACTGAAGCTTTCTTT.

The chain carries TRBV5-4 and TRBJ2-7, with D possibly TRBD2 on 6 matching bases. Germline CDR1 and CDR2: SGHNT and YYREEE (reference sequence). The CDR3 loop spans 15 amino acids. Trimming took off 0 bases at V and 4 bases at J, with 14 bases between the two ends. CDR3 protein: CASSLEQARGYEQYF. CDR3 in DNA: TGTGCCAGCAGCTTGGAACAGGCTCGGGGGTACGAGCAGTACTTC.

V gene TRBV6-5 combines with J gene TRBJ2-1, with TRBD1 as a possible D gene (5 bases). This CDR3 spans 11 amino acids. CDR1 MNHEY and CDR2 SVGAGI come from the germline V gene. Deletions cut 7 bases from V and 8 bases from J, with 9 bases between. The CDR3 region has the DNA TGTGCCAGCAATTGGGGCGATGAGCAGTTCTTC. Translation: CASNWGDEQFF.

This clone was seen a handful of times. The chain links TRBV5-1 to TRBJ2-7, with D maybe TRBD1 (5 bases). In germline, CDR1 is SGHRS, CDR2 YFSETQ. Trimming removed 4 bases from V and 1 base from J, with 15 bases in between. The CDR3 totals 15 residues. The chain's CDR3 is CASSHGQGRSYEQYF. CDR3 bases: TGCGCCAGCAGCCACGGCCAGGGTCGATCCTACGAGCAGTACTTC. Using reference TRBV5-1 and TRBJ2-7 for the parts outside the CDR3, the full variable domain is KAGVTQTPRYLIKTRGQQVTLSCSPISGHRSVSWYQQTPGQGLQFLFEYFSETQRNKGNFPGRFSGRQFSNSRSEMNVSTLELGDSALYLCASSHGQGRSYEQYFGPGTRLTVT.

The V call is TRBV7-9, the J call TRBJ2-5, with TRBD2 identical over 14 bases. CDR1 SEHNR and CDR2 FQNEAQ come from the germline V gene (reference sequence). The V segment lost 5 bases and the J segment 5 bases; nucleotides outside the gene matches: 4. The CDR3 is 15 residues long. The CDR3, as DNA: TGTGCCAGCAGCCGACTAGCGGGGGGGCGGGAGACCCAGTACTTC. Amino acid sequence: CASSRLAGGRETQYF.

The chain joins TRBV6-5 to TRBJ2-2, with 8 nucleotides matching TRBD1. CDR1 and CDR2 (germline): MNHEY, SVGAGI. This CDR3 spans 15 amino acids. J lost 3 bases, V lost 6 bases, and 6 bases had no gene match. The CDR3 sequence is CASRSGQVDTGELFF. DNA for the CDR3: TGTGCCAGCAGATCGGGACAGGTCGACACCGGGGAGCTGTTTTTT.

The chain employs TRBV12-5 and TRBJ2-5; possibly TRBD1 for D (5 bases). V was shortened by 0 bases and J by 1 base, with 12 bases between the two germline ends. The V gene's germline CDR1 is LGHNT and CDR2 FRNRAP. The CDR3 is 16 amino acids. The CDR3 is CASGLVTGPRQETQYF. The DNA for the CDR3 is TGTGCTAGTGGTTTGGTCACAGGACCTCGCCAAGAGACCCAGTACTTC. Filled out from reference TRBV12-5 and TRBJ2-5, the complete variable domain reads DARVTQTPRHKVTEMGQEVTMRCQPILGHNTVFWYRQTMMQGLELLAYFRNRAPLDDSGMPKDRFSAEMPDATLATLKIQPSEPRDSAVYFCASGLVTGPRQETQYFGPGTRLLVL.

This sequence joins TRBV5-5 and TRBJ2-2, with TRBD1 as a possible D gene (6 bases). The germline V gene encodes CDR1 SGHKS and CDR2 YYEKEE (reference sequence). The CDR3 runs 14 residues. The V gene lost 5 bases and the J gene lost 3 bases, with 11 bases spanning the gap. CDR3 nucleotide sequence: TGTGCCAGCAGATGGGACACCTACACCGGGGAGCTGTTTTTT. It translates to CASRWDTYTGELFF.

In this sample, this clone turned up once. This rearrangement joins TRBV28 to TRBJ2-7; D is unresolved. The CDR3 runs 10 residues. Germline assignment: CDR1 MDHEN and CDR2 SYDVKM. The V end was cut by 8 bases, the J end by 4 bases, with 6 bases between. The CDR3 sequence: CASRSYEQYV. CDR3 bases: TGTGCCAGCCGTTCATACGAGCAGTACGTC.

This clone showed up just once. The chain combines TRBV4-1 with TRBJ2-3, with 8 bases aligning to TRBD2. Unmatched junction bases numbered 14, after V lost 0 bases and J lost 3 bases. Germline V gives CDR1 MGHRA, CDR2 YSYEKL. The length of the CDR3 is 19 residues. The CDR3 nucleotides are TGCGCCAGCAGCCAAGAGAGTATCCAGCGGGGGAGCCCTACAGATACGCAGTATTTT. Translated, it gives CASSQESIQRGSPTDTQYF.

This chain joins TRBV13 and TRBJ1-5; 7 bases fit TRBD1. Germline CDR1 and CDR2: PRHDT and FYEKMQ (reference sequence). This CDR3 is built from 14 residues. With V trimmed by 5 bases and J by 3 bases, 4 bases remained unmatched. The CDR3 reads CASSQDRFNQPQHF. CDR3 nucleotides: TGTGCCAGCAGCCAGGACAGGTTCAATCAGCCCCAGCATTTT.

This rearrangement joins TRBV5-1 to TRBJ1-6, with D unclear. Per the germline V gene, CDR1 is SGHRS and CDR2 is YFSETQ. Trimming pared 4 bases from V and 3 bases from J, leaving 8 bases between. This CDR3 is 14 amino acids long. In nucleotides, the CDR3 is TGCGCCAGCAGCCCGGCGGACTATAATTCACCCCTCCACTTT. Translating it yields CASSPADYNSPLHF.

The gene calls are TRBV5-6 and TRBJ2-7; 8 positions agree with TRBD2. Germline assignment: CDR1 SGHDT and CDR2 YYEEEE. Losses at the gene ends were 3 bases for V and 1 base for J; bases not matched to a gene: 9. This CDR3 contains 16 residues. CDR3 coding DNA: TGTGCCAGCAGCTCCCTCGGCGGGGGGCTATCCTACGAGCAGTACGTC. Translated, it gives CASSSLGGGLSYEQYV.